Given below is one T cell receptor beta chain in context. Its antigen remains unidentified. The same CDR3 arises from other DNA sequences in this sample as well. Among the donors, all were Caucasian adults who lived in Nashville, Tennessee. This sample was included in a study of shared clonotypes between healthy human individuals. The V and J ends lost 6 bases and 1 base, in that order; junction bases with no gene match: 3. CDR1 is ENHRY, CDR2 SYGVKD, per germline. The CDR3 is 15 amino acids. On sorted subsets, replicate PCRs used approximately 190 ng DNA, or some 27,000 T cell genomes. Sequencing was performed with immunoSEQ multiplex PCR; in TCRdb, only in-frame clones are kept and a portion is missing. The table has more than 2 million clones, approximately 96% seen once; the top ten hold less than 0.15%. Study-level points and caveats: Among donors, the sharing of clonotypes was expected to be influenced by sequencing depth. Against clonotypes common to all four donors, non-shared ones had lower generation probabilities.

The specimen was naive CD4+ T cells sorted from blood. The subset here: CD45RA+ positively selected. The TCR comes from a young man in good health. The V call is TRBV10-3, the J call TRBJ2-7, with 13 bases aligning to TRBD2. The chain's CDR3 is CAISVLAGGSYEQYF. The CDR3 DNA follows: TGTGCCATCAGCGTACTAGCGGGGGGGTCCTACGAGCAGTACTTC.